This T cell receptor beta chain emerged from a study of control samples from healthy donors and cancer patients. Germline V gives CDR1 LNHDA, CDR2 SQIVND (reference sequence). J was trimmed by 3 bases and V by 6 bases; bases with no gene match: 7. This CDR3 contains 15 residues. Measured with immunoSEQ multiplex PCR; TCRdb has only the in-frame clones, and not every one. The sample shows more than 150,000 clones, approximately 92% of them seen only once. The clonotype was recovered from a man in his late teens or twenties in good health. Sequencing was performed on blood. The rearrangement links TRBV19 to TRBJ1-4; 7 bases match TRBD1. CDR3 DNA: TGTGCCAGTAGCCCAGAGGGGGCTTCTAATGAAAAACTGTTTTTT. It encodes CASSPEGASNEKLFF.